Listed here is a single T cell receptor beta chain. Its antigen is as yet unknown. These data are taken from a study of T-cell memory formation after mild COVID-19. Turning to the study itself: TCR clusters showed largely donor specificity. Study-level findings and limits: Cross-reactive memory appears to have joined, as suggested by some responding clones showing up in pre-infection memory.

TCRdb independently ran MiXCR on the 5' RACE reads; one entry per CDR3 protein. The sample shows 400,000 to 450,000 distinct CDR3 sequences, under 20% of them seen only once. Trimming removed 7 bases at V and 4 bases at J, with 16 bases between. Germline V CDR1 and CDR2: SQVTM, ANQGSEA. The CDR3 runs to 13 residues. Sequenced input: PBMCs or a T cell subset sorted from them (not recorded which). The chain employs TRBV29-1 and TRBJ1-1; the D is unclear. The receptor's source is a young man who had mild COVID-19 (a few samples of this study predate the infection). Cell type and time point are not known. The CDR3 DNA reads as TGCAGCGCCAGGACTACTCCGGGCACTGAAGCTTTCTTT. Translating it yields CSARTTPGTEAFF.